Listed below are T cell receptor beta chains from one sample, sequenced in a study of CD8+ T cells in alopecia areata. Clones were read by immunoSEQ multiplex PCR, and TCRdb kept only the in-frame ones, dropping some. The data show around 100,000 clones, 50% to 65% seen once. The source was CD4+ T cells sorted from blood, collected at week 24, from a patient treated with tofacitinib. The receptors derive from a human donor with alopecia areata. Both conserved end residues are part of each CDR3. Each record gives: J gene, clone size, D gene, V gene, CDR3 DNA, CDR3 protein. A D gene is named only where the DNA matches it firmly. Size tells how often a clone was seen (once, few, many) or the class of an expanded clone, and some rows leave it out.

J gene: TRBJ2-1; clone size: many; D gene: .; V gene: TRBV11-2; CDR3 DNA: TGTGCCAGCAGCTTAGCAGGCAGGGGATATGAGCAGTTCTTC; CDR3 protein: CASSLAGRGYEQFF
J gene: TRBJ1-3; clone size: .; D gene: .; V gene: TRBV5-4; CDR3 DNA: TGTGCCAGCAGCCTGGTTGGCGGAAACACCATATATTTT; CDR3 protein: CASSLVGGNTIYF
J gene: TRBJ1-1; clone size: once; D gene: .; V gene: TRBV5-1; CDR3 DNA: TGCGCCAGCAGCTTAAGCCGAGGCGGGCAGGGGACTTCTGAAGCTTTCTTT; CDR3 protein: CASSLSRGGQGTSEAFF
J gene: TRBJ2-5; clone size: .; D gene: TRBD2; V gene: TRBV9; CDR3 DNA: TGTGCCAGCAGCGCCAGCGGGGGGGCGTGGGAGACCCAGTACTTC; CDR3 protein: CASSASGGAWETQYF
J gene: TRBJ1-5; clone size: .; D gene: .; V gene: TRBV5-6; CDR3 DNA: TGTGCCAGCAGCCCGGGACCCAATAGCAATCAGCCCCAGCATTTT; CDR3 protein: CASSPGPNSNQPQHF
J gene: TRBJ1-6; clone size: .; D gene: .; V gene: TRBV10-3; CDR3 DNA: TGTGCCATCAGTGAGTCGGTGGGTTCGCCCCTCCACTTT; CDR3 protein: CAISESVGSPLHF
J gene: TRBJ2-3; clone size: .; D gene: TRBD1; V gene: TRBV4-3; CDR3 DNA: TGCGCCAGCAGCCAGTCGGGACAGACGCTCACAGATACGCAGTATTTT; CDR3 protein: CASSQSGQTLTDTQYF
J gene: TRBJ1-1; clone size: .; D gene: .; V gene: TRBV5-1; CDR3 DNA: TGCGCCAGCAGCGGCTACACGGGGGCGACGACTGAAGCTTTCTTT; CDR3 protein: CASSGYTGATTEAFF
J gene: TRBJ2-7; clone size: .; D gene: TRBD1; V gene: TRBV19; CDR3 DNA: TGTGCCAGTAGTATGACGGGACAGGGTCCCTACGAGCAGTACTTC; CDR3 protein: CASSMTGQGPYEQYF
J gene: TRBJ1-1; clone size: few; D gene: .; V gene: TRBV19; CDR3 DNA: TGTGCCAGTAGCCCTGGGCCAGGGAACACTGAAGCTTTCTTT; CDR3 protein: CASSPGPGNTEAFF
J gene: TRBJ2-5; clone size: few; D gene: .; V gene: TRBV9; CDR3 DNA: TGTGCCAGCAGTCCGGACAGCCCAGGGGCCCAGTACTTC; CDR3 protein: CASSPDSPGAQYF
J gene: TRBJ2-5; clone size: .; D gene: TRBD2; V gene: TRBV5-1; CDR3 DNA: TGCGCCAGCAGCCGGGTCGGTAGCGGGGGTCAAGAGACCCAGTACTTC; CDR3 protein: CASSRVGSGGQETQYF
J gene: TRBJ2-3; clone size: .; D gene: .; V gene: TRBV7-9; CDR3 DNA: TGTGCCAGCAGCTCCAACACAGATACGCAGTATTTT; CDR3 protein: CASSSNTDTQYF
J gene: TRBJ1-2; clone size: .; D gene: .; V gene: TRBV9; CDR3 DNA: TGTGCCAGCAGCGTAGTAGAAGACAGTAGGTATGGCTACACCTTC; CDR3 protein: CASSVVEDSRYGYTF
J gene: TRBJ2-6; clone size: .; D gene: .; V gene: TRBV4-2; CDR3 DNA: TGTGCCAGCAAGCCCACTGGGGCCAACGTCCTGACTTTC; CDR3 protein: CASKPTGANVLTF
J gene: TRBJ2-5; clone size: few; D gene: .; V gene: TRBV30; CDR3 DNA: TGTGCCTGGAGTGAAATGAGGGGGGGCGAGACCCAGTACTTC; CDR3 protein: CAWSEMRGGETQYF
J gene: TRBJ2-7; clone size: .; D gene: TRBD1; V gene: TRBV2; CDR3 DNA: TGTGCCAGCAGTGGGGGCGGACAGGCAATCGAGCAGTACTTC; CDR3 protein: CASSGGGQAIEQYF
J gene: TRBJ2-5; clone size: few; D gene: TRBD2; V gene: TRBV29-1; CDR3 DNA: TGCAGCGCCTCCCAGCTAGCGGGCGCCCAAGAGACCCAGTACTTC; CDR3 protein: CSASQLAGAQETQYF
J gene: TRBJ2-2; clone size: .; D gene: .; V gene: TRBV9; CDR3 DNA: TGTGCCAGCAGCGTAGCTGGGGGGCGGGGCACCGGGGAGCTGTTTTTT; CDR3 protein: CASSVAGGRGTGELFF
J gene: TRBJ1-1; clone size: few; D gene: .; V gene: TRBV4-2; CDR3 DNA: TGTGCCAGCAGCCAAGATCAGGACACTGAAGCTTTCTTT; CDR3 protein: CASSQDQDTEAFF